Reported below is one T cell receptor beta chain. These data are taken from a study of blood T cell repertoires in COVID-19. Assay: immunoSEQ multiplex PCR; the TCRdb copy retains only in-frame clones and omits some. The sample holds a few hundred thousand clones, 84% seen once. This CDR3 is built from 14 residues. Looked up from germline, CDR1 is SGHAT and CDR2 is FQNNGV. Trimming pared 0 bases from V and 8 bases from J, leaving 11 bases between. The clonotype was recovered from a woman aged 30 to 39 who had recovered from COVID-19. The chain recombines TRBV11-2 with TRBJ2-1; D might be TRBD2 (6 bases). The sequenced material came from peripheral blood. CDR3 coding DNA: TGTGCCAGCAGCTTAGATTGGAGGGCATATGAGCAGTTCTTC. Its protein product is CASSLDWRAYEQFF.